This T cell receptor beta chain was captured in a study of low-dose radiotherapy and immunotherapy resistance in tumors. Looking at the study overall: Cohort 2, a group dosed every two weeks at 1 Gy per fraction, received 13 Gy in total over 26 weeks. Intravenous cyclophosphamide 200 mg/m2 was given every two weeks, one day before radiation and immunotherapy. On an every-two-weeks schedule, patients received intravenous nivolumab 240 mg, along with ipilimumab 1 mg/kg every six weeks.

Time point denoted: before trial treatment. CDR3 length: 11 amino acids. Germline trimming cut 6 bases from V and 9 bases from J; bases unmatched to any gene: 4. Germline CDR1 and CDR2: ENHRY and SYGVKD. A roughly 22-cycle PCR with a constant-region primer and V-primer adapter amplified TCRs. TCRdb re-derived calls from the reads in MiXCR, one entry per CDR3 protein. The table records about 46,000 distinct CDR3 sequences, roughly 12% of them present only once. Sample: PBMCs, taken before treatment. This chain uses TRBV10-3 with TRBJ2-7; 8 positions agree with TRBD1. This receptor was obtained from a female donor with ovarian cancer. The CDR3 loop reads CAIRDRAVQYF. CDR3 DNA sequence: TGTGCCATCAGGGACAGGGCAGTGCAGTACTTC.